The clone carrying this T cell receptor (beta chain) was counted once. These data belong to a study of blood T cell repertoires in COVID-19. Across the whole study: Specimens from acute and convalescent COVID-19 originated in the United States, Italy and Spain. T cells, B-cell-depleted T cells, or PBMCs provided the cDNA or gDNA that served as material.

Germline CDR1 is SGHKS and CDR2 is YYEKEE (reference sequence). V lost 3 bases to trimming and J lost 0 bases, with 11 bases between them. CDR3 length: 15 amino acids. Clones were read by immunoSEQ multiplex PCR, and TCRdb kept only the in-frame ones, dropping some. The table has about 370,000 clones, more than 80% seen once. The chain has TRBV5-5 and TRBJ2-3; D is perhaps TRBD1 (6 bases). The sequenced sample consisted of peripheral blood. This receptor was obtained from a woman aged 25 to 39 with COVID-19, enrolled during active disease. CDR3 residues: CASSSMTGSTDTQYF. In DNA form, the CDR3 reads TGTGCCAGCAGCTCTATGACAGGTAGCACAGATACGCAGTATTTT.